This entry describes one T cell receptor (beta chain). Its antigen is still unknown. This specimen comes from a study of T cell clones after liver transplantation. Study-level information: Tolerant meant at least one year fully off immunosuppression without liver enzymes above twice normal. Timepoints were pre-transplant, pre-withdrawal, and after withdrawal was completed or failed.

This CDR3 has 17 amino acids. Per the germline V gene, CDR1 is MDHEN and CDR2 is SYDVKM. The trim removed 6 bases at V and 4 bases at J, leaving 11 bases unmatched. Study-level points and caveats: Low donor cell numbers restricted donor-reactive repertoire measurement in two subjects.

Only in-frame clones appear in the TCRdb table, and some are missing; sequencing was by immunoSEQ multiplex PCR. Here the sample spans approximately 51,000 clones, roughly nine tenths being singletons. The sample was CD8+ T cells from blood, taken 12 months after liver transplant. The chain recombines TRBV28 with TRBJ1-5; the match to TRBD1 covers 11 bases. This clonotype was obtained from a human patient who received a liver transplant. Some T cells may have originated in the graft donor. The CDR3 coding sequence is TGTGCCAGCAGCCTGGGACAGGGGGTCTGGGAGAATCAGCCCCAGCATTTT. Amino acids: CASSLGQGVWENQPQHF.